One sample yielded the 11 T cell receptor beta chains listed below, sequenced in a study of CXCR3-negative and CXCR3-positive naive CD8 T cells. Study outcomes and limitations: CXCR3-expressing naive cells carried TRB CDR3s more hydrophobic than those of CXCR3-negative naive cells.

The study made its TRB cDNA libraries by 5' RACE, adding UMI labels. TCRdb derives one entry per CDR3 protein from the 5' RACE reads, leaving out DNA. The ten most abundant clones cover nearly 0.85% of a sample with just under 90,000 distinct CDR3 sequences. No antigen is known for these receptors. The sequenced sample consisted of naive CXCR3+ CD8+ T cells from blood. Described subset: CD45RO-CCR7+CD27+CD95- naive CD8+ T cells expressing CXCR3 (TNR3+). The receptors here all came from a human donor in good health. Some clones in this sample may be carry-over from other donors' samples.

The CDR3 sequence: CATSDLQRDSTDTQYF. This chain uses TRBV24-1 with TRBJ2-3; checking the TCRdb D call of TRBD2 is not possible without DNA. Germline CDR1 reads KGHDR; CDR2 reads SFDVKD. The CDR3 totals 16 residues.

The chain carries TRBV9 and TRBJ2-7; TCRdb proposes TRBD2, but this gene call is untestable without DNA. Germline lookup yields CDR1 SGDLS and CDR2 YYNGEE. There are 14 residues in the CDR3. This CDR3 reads CASSPSRGYHEQYF.

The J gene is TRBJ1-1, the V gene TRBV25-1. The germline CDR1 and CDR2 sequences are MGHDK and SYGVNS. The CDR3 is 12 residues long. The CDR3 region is CARRVKFFVAFF.

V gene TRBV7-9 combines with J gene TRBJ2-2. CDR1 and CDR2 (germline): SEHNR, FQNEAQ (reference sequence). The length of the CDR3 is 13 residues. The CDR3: CASSFENTGELFF.

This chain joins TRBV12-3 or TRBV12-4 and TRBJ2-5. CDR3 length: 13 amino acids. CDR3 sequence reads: CASRILGDETQYF.

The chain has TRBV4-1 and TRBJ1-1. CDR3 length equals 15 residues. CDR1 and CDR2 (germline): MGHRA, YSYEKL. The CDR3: CASRHSTAMNTEAFF.

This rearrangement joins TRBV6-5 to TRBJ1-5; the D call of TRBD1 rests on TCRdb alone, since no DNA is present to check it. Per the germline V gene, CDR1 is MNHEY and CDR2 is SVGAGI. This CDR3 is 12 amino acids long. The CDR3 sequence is CASRGTGQPQHF.

This chain's CDR3 is CASSLDRQGSYEQYF. The chain links TRBV5-1 to TRBJ2-7; with no DNA, the TCRdb D assignment of TRBD1 cannot be verified. The CDR3 runs 15 residues. Germline V CDR1 and CDR2: SGHRS, YFSETQ.

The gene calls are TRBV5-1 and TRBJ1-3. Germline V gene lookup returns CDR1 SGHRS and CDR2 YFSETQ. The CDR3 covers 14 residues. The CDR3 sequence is CASSLGSSGNTIYF.

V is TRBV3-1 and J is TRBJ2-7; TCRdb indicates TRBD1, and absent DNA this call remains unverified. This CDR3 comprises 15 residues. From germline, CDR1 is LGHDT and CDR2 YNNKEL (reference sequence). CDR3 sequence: CASSPRDRESYEQYF.

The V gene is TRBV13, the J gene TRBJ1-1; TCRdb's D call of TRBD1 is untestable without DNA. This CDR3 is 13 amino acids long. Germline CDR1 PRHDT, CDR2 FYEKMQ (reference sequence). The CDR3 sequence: CASKRGGNTEAFF.